This note documents a single TCR beta chain sequence. This CDR3 is built from 18 residues. Unmatched junction bases numbered 19, after V lost 5 bases and J lost 4 bases. Looked up from germline, CDR1 is SEHNR and CDR2 is FQNEAQ (reference sequence). This specimen belongs to a study of shared clonotypes between healthy human individuals. Clones were read by immunoSEQ multiplex PCR, and TCRdb kept only the in-frame ones, dropping some. Altogether a few million clones are present, approximately 93% being singletons, with the ten largest covering about 0.41%. The sample was naive CD4+ T cells from PBMCs. The sample's subset: CD45RA+ positively selected. The J gene is TRBJ1-2, the V gene TRBV7-9; 7 bases match TRBD1. The origin of this receptor is a man between 18 and 29 years old in good health. Some clones in this sample may be carry-over from other donors' samples. DNA for the CDR3: TGTGCCAGCAGCCCGGCGGTGGGACAGATCCCTGCCCTCTATGGCTACACCTTC. Amino acids: CASSPAVGQIPALYGYTF. The entire variable domain, with the rest obtained from reference TRBV7-9 and TRBJ1-2, is as follows: DTGVSQNPRHKITKRGQNVTFRCDPISEHNRLYWYRQTLGQGPEFLTYFQNEAQLEKSRLLSDRFSAERPKGSFSTLEIQRTEQGDSAMYLCASSPAVGQIPALYGYTFGSGTRLTVV.